This T cell receptor (beta chain) stems from a study of response to subunit inactivated influenza vaccine. One entry per CDR3 protein results from TCRdb running MiXCR on the RT-PCR reads. Here the sample spans some 800,000 distinct CDR3 sequences, 21% being singletons. Notes on this clonotype: Its antigen is as yet unknown.

General study findings and limits: Authors suggested that a seasonal influenza vaccination recruits few new T cells each time.

This CDR3 has 15 amino acids. The germline gives CDR1 MNHNS, CDR2 SASEGT. The V end lost 8 bases, the J end lost 0 bases, and 14 bases lay between the germline ends. The starting material was PBMCs from blood, obtained 4 to 6 days after vaccination. This clonotype was obtained from a man aged 45-65 years who received an inactivated influenza vaccine. The chain is built from TRBV6-1 and TRBJ1-5; maybe TRBD1 (5 bases). The CDR3 DNA follows: TGTGCCAGCTTACGAGGGGCCCCTAGCAATCAGCCCCAGCATTTT. This translates into CASLRGAPSNQPQHF.